Here is one TCR beta chain with its context. The antigen this receptor binds is unknown. No quality values exist for individual bases; no much larger clone is one base distant. The immunoSEQ kit was used, according to the manufacturer's recommendations, to generate TCR beta libraries from genomic DNA. Library preparation used a first multiplex PCR with proprietary primers, then a second PCR adding unique barcodes, with bead cleanups after each round. A kit-provided positive control reaction and a negative control reaction were included in every sample batch. The final libraries were assessed on an Agilent 4200 TapeStation D1000 ScreenTape, pooled by volume, and quantified by qPCR. An Illumina NextSeq500 fitted with a MidOutput 150-cycle cartridge performed the sequencing, running 156 Read1 cycles and 15 Index1 cycles with the kit's custom primers. The pooled library was loaded at 0.75 to 1 pM with a 20% PhiX control spike-in. The paper's processing steps were these. Vendor-processed data were analyzed in R, and a clonotype was defined as all T cells sharing the same CDR3 nucleotide sequence. In the clone abundance analyses, frequencies in each sample were normalized to that sample's 10,000 most abundant clones. Public T cell clones, which averaged fewer than five per sample, were removed prior to analysis. A difference in abundance of at least 32-fold between compartments was used to define tumor-enriched and baseline blood-enriched clonotypes. A beta-binomial differential abundance model was used to identify clonotypes that were expanded or contracted between blood time points. Tumor-blood repertoire similarity was measured with the Baroni-Urbani and Buser coefficient, and group comparisons used two-tailed Wilcoxon tests in R. The table was pulled from immuneACCESS by TCRdb, which kept in-frame rearrangements only. Such tables lose some clones; where checked, under half of the loss comes from unresolved V genes, and the rest has no known cause. V and J calls and clone size are as listed in that table; D and trimming were resolved from the DNA. The sample table lists about 140,000 clones, less than 85% of them with a count of one. The top ten hold approximately 20% of the sample.

Trimming costs V 4 bases and J 4 bases, and their ends lie 13 bases apart. The CDR3 spans 14 residues, from the cysteine through the phenylalanine. The CDR3 DNA has 42 bases and is translated from base 1. In the germline V gene, CDR1 corresponds to SNHLY and CDR2 to FYNNEI. The entry originates in a study of radiation and T cells in renal cell carcinoma (dated by TCRdb to between 2020 and 2021). Regarding the study in general: Samples came from a clinical trial, in which primary renal cell carcinomas received 15 Gy stereotactic body radiation therapy followed by nephrectomy 4 weeks later. Across all 50 or so samples, several million unique CDR3 nucleotide sequences encoding roughly 2.7 million unique CDR3 amino acid sequences were identified. A total of roughly 53 samples underwent TCR beta sequencing, made up of approximately 26 tumors and about 27 peripheral blood samples. The study at large found these results: In blood, the top tumor clonotypes increased between baseline and 2 weeks post-radiation and then shrank by 4 weeks, which suggests that tumor-resident clones expanded only transiently. No pretreatment tumor biopsies were available, so the baseline intratumoral presence of clonotypes could not be determined. Changes in the blood repertoire were not tracked past 4 weeks after treatment. Because the trial had a single-armed design, the trial could not examine how radiation dose or scheduling affected the TCR repertoire.

The label giving this sample's time point can be read as: baseline pretreatment blood. Explained via the paper, the treatment or condition label denotes: 15 Gy SBRT to primary tumor, nephrectomy 4 weeks later. To track tumor-enriched clonotypes, serial peripheral blood was sampled from radiation-treated patients at baseline and at 2 weeks and 4 weeks after SBRT. All patients had renal cell carcinoma with clear cell pathology. The QIAamp DNA Blood Mini Kit (Qiagen) was used to prepare genomic DNA for TCR sequencing. The analyses included only samples that passed all quality control checks. The receptor was derived from a woman aged 50 to 60 with renal cell carcinoma. The sample in question was blood, obtained from a patient whose treatment included radiotherapy and nephrectomy. This chain is built from TRBV2 and TRBJ2-5; the D gene assignment is ambiguous. The CDR3 protein: CASSGFGVSETQYF. DNA sequence: TGTGCCAGCAGTGGTTTTGGGGTTTCAGAGACCCAGTACTTC.